Sequencing of this T cell receptor (beta chain) was carried out in a study of blood T cell repertoires in COVID-19. Study-wide context: Some COVID-19 samples were acute and others convalescent; all came from the United States, Italy and Spain. The cDNA or gDNA used as material had been derived from T cells, B-cell-depleted T cells, or PBMCs.

The CDR3 contains 15 residues. Trimming removed 7 bases from V and 3 bases from J, with 15 bases in between. From germline, CDR1 is SEHNR and CDR2 FQNEAQ (reference sequence). Authors' processing steps: Reference gene primer amplification in the assay estimated nucleated cell counts. The repertoire was sequenced with immunoSEQ multiplex PCR; TCRdb's copy has only in-frame clones and lacks some. V, J and clone size are those of that table, while D and trimming were read from the DNA. Here the sample spans roughly 220,000 clones, around four fifths being singletons. The receptor was isolated from a man aged 25-40 years with active or convalescent COVID-19. V gene TRBV7-9 combines with J gene TRBJ2-2; D may be TRBD2 (7 bases). The source material was peripheral blood. CDR3 protein: CASIPRGRDTGELFF. DNA of the CDR3: TGTGCCAGCATCCCGCGGGGGCGCGACACCGGGGAGCTGTTTTTT.